Listed here is a single T cell receptor (beta chain). No cognate antigen has been identified for it. Base qualities were left out, and no much larger clone turns up one base away. Trimming removed 1 base from V and 7 bases from J, leaving 5 bases between the germline ends. The CDR3 holds 13 amino acids from the cysteine to the phenylalanine. Kept here is only the CDR3 DNA, which spans 39 bases and is read in frame from base 1. In the germline V gene, CDR1 corresponds to SGHVS and CDR2 to FNYEAQ. This specimen belongs to a study of shared clonotypes between healthy human individuals (dated by TCRdb to 2020 to 2021). About the full investigation: A couple of women and a few men aged 18 to 49 years were included in the cohort. For each donor, three plates each were used for CD4 naive and CD4 memory, two plates were used for CD8 naive, and one plate was used for CD8 memory. Each donor's leukapheresis produced roughly between roughly 0.94 and 9.5 billion PBMCs. To increase sequencing depth and limit assay-specific biases, different laboratories used diverse techniques to prepare libraries and sequence TCR repertoires. Blood TCR repertoires of roughly five healthy adults were deeply sequenced to estimate repertoire size and the extent of clonotype sharing between individuals. Overall study outcomes, separate from this receptor: Incomplete sequencing was indicated by rarefaction of sorted-subset datasets, despite the large sequencing depth. Estimated clonotype richness was generally larger for naive than for memory subsets. The genetic and exposure-history diversity represented was limited by the small number of donors. Sampling was limited to blood, and TCR repertoires in tissue likely differ from TCR repertoires in blood. Across a handful of donors, roughly 5.4% of naive CD4, around 3.3% of naive CD8, around 2.5% of memory CD4, and under 0.45% of memory CD8 clonotypes were shared. Higher generation probabilities were observed for clonotypes shared by all four sorted-subset donors than for non-shared clonotypes. Pairwise subsampling indicated that sequencing depth was expected to affect the degree of clonotype sharing among donors.

Using the deep immunoSEQ assay, TCR CDR3 regions were amplified from genomic DNA by multiplex PCR. Genomic DNA extracted from each cell subset was distributed evenly over all wells of several immunoSEQ 96-well plates, and each plate served as one replicate. For sorted subsets, roughly 0.2 ug genomic DNA, equal to 30,000 or so T cell genomes, was loaded into each replicate PCR. Purified libraries were measured with a Qubit 3.0 fluorometer, size-checked on a Bioanalyzer 2100, and measured again with the KAPA Library Quantification kit. Each immunoSEQ 96-well plate was sequenced on its own single-read 150-cycle Illumina NextSeq 550 flow cell. In the authors' own workflow: Because only junctional sequences without quality scores were contained in the immunoSEQ output, filtering matching that applied to full-length reads could not be performed. To assign V/J genes and CDR3, sequences were annotated using PyIR, a Python wrapper for IgBLAST v1.9, with IMGT germline references. Reads were removed for weak V/J assignments (E-value above 1e-6), missing CDR3, stop codons, out-of-frame junctions, or ambiguous translated residues. V3J clonotypes were defined as sequences sharing an identical inferred V gene, J gene, and CDR3 amino acid sequence. To compute the percentage overlap between repertoires, the number of shared unique clonotypes was divided by the size of the smaller repertoire. Three approaches were used to assess repertoire richness: RTK rarefaction, the Chao1 estimator, and Recon v2.1 estimates of unobserved clonotypes. OLGA was used to compute generation probabilities for all TCRbeta clonotypes that the gDNA method yielded from a handful of donors. Here the immuneACCESS table is served through TCRdb, limited to in-frame sequences with V and J called. Missing clones are a known gap in these copies; in checked studies unresolved V genes cover under half, and the rest lacks a known reason. Clone size and the V and J calls come from that table; the DNA yielded D and trimming. The sample table records roughly 1,100,000 clones; roughly 80% of these occur just once. Less than 1.5% of the sample belongs to the ten largest clones.

The donors were healthy, HIV-negative adults who had no recently reported acute infections or vaccinations. Every donor was a Caucasian adult residing in Nashville, Tennessee, USA. CD4+ T cells were enriched by magnetic negative selection; naive cells were then positively selected on CD45RA, and the negative fraction formed the memory subset. After blood collection by leukapheresis, PBMCs were isolated using Ficoll-Histopaque density gradient centrifugation and then cryopreserved in the vapor phase of liquid nitrogen. Purity and quantity of every magnetically sorted T cell population were checked by analytical flow cytometry. Genomic DNA was isolated from each sorted fraction and quantified by UV absorbance on a Nanodrop 2000c.

This TCR derives from a young man in good health. What was sequenced was memory CD4+ T cells sorted from blood. This sample's cell subset or site label indicates: CD45RA-negative fraction. This chain is built from TRBV7-6 and TRBJ1-6, with an unclear D gene assignment. CDR3 loop: CASSLDPNSPLHF. The bases are TGTGCCAGCAGCTTAGATCCGAATTCACCCCTCCACTTT.